The 26 T cell receptor beta chains below all came from one sample that was sequenced in a study of blood T cell repertoires in COVID-19 (TCRdb year 2020). Library creation used the immunoSEQ multiplex PCR assay. TCRdb stores this immuneACCESS table with in-frame sequences only. Part of the clones is absent; in the studies checked, under half of the shortfall reflects unresolved V genes, and no reason is known for the rest. The sample table records some 120,000 clones; about 75% of these occur just once. The ten largest clonotypes hold around 18% of the sample. The material sequenced was peripheral blood. These receptors came from a man at least 80 years old with acute or convalescent COVID-19.

J is TRBJ1-1 and V is TRBV2, with D possibly matching TRBD1 (5 bases). Germline V gene lookup returns CDR1 SNHLY and CDR2 FYNNEI. Trimming cost V 9 bases and J 5 bases, with 16 bases left between them. The CDR3 is made up of 13 amino acids. The CDR3 loop reads CARRASGGTEAFF. The CDR3, as DNA: TGTGCCAGGAGAGCAAGCGGGGGGACTGAAGCTTTCTTT. Together with reference TRBV2 and TRBJ1-1, the CDR3 gives the full variable domain: EPEVTQTPSHQVTQMGQEVILRCVPISNHLYFYWYRQILGQKVEFLVSFYNNEISEKSEIFDDQFSVERPDGSNFTLKIRSTKLEDSAMYFCARRASGGTEAFFGQGTRLTVV.

V gene TRBV10-3 combines with J gene TRBJ2-1, with 7 bases lining up with TRBD1. The germline gives CDR1 ENHRY, CDR2 SYGVKD. This CDR3 region has 16 residues. J was trimmed by 0 bases and V by 2 bases; bases with no gene match: 4. The CDR3 sequence is CAISEPTGASYNEQFF. The CDR3 DNA sequence: TGTGCCATCAGTGAGCCAACAGGGGCCTCCTACAATGAGCAGTTCTTC.

This clone was seen a few times. This chain connects TRBV5-4 to TRBJ2-5, with 7 bases fitting TRBD2. CDR1 is SGHNT and CDR2 is YYREEE in the germline V gene (reference sequence). This CDR3 has 14 amino acids. Trimming removed 0 bases from V and 2 bases from J; junction bases left unmatched: 1. CDR3 residues: CASSLAGGQETQYF. CDR3 bases: TGTGCCAGCAGCTTGGCGGGGGGTCAAGAGACCCAGTACTTC.

This clone has just a few counts. V is TRBV11-2 and J is TRBJ2-7, with D maybe TRBD2 (6 bases). This CDR3 is built from 13 residues. V was pared by 3 bases and J by 4 bases, with 10 bases between. Germline V gene sequence: CDR1 SGHAT, CDR2 FQNNGV. In DNA, the CDR3 is TGTGCCAGCAGCTTCAACGGGGGTTACGAGCAGTACTTC. Its protein is CASSFNGGYEQYF.

This clone was found a few times. This chain uses TRBV6-5 with TRBJ1-1; no clear D. The length of the CDR3 is 11 residues. Germline V lookup: CDR1 MNHEY, CDR2 SVGAGI. Trimming took off 8 bases at V and 0 bases at J, with 4 bases between the two ends. CDR3 protein: CASHLNTEAFF. The CDR3 bases are TGTGCCAGCCACTTGAACACTGAAGCTTTCTTT.

The chain recombines TRBV7-6 with TRBJ1-5, with TRBD1 as a possible D gene (5 bases). Germline CDR1 and CDR2: SGHVS and FNYEAQ. The V end lost 5 bases, the J end lost 1 base, and 12 bases lay between the germline ends. The CDR3 sequence is 15 residues long. The CDR3 region is CASSPGVGSNQPQHF. CDR3 in DNA: TGTGCCAGCAGCCCGGGGGTGGGGAGCAATCAGCCCCAGCATTTT.

This sequence joins TRBV5-1 and TRBJ1-3; TRBD1 matches 8 bases. Germline trimming cut 0 bases from V and 2 bases from J; bases unmatched to any gene: 4. CDR1 and CDR2 from the germline V gene are SGHRS and YFSETQ. The CDR3 is made up of 16 amino acids. For the CDR3, the DNA is TGCGCCAGCAGCTTGGGTTCAGGGGGCCCTGGAAACACCATATATTTT. It yields the protein CASSLGSGGPGNTIYF.

This clone was counted once. The chain uses TRBV5-4 and TRBJ1-4; D is ambiguous. This CDR3 has 14 amino acids. Per germline, CDR1 SGHNT and CDR2 YYREEE (reference sequence). The V end lost 0 bases, the J end lost 7 bases, and 10 bases lay between the germline ends. CDR3 region: CASSLDLGAEKLFF. The DNA of the CDR3 is TGTGCCAGCAGCTTGGATTTAGGAGCTGAAAAACTGTTTTTT. The whole variable domain, remainder taken from reference TRBV5-4 and TRBJ1-4, is ETGVTQSPTHLIKTRGQQVTLRCSSQSGHNTVSWYQQALGQGPQFIFQYYREEENGRGNFPPRFSGLQFPNYSSELNVNALELDDSALYLCASSLDLGAEKLFFGSGTQLSVL.

This clone was counted a few times. This rearrangement joins TRBV28 to TRBJ1-3; TRBD1 is a possible D gene (5 bases). V lost 6 bases, J lost 2 bases, and 11 bases lay in between. Germline CDR1 MDHEN, CDR2 SYDVKM. This CDR3 has 14 amino acids. CDR3 amino acids: CASRRGGTGNTIYF. DNA of the CDR3: TGTGCCAGCAGGCGGGGGGGGACTGGAAACACCATATATTTT.

The chain employs TRBV4-1 and TRBJ2-7; the D gene is possibly TRBD2 (5 bases). The V gene's germline CDR1 is MGHRA and CDR2 YSYEKL. The CDR3 spans 13 residues. Between the trimmed V and J ends, which lost 0 bases and 3 bases, there was a span of 6 bases. The CDR3 region is CASSQERGYEQYF. The CDR3 DNA reads TGCGCCAGCAGCCAAGAACGGGGCTACGAGCAGTACTTC.

The chain combines TRBV5-8 with TRBJ2-5; perhaps TRBD1 as D (6 bases). V lost 6 bases and J 4 bases, leaving 10 bases between the germline ends. Germline V gives CDR1 SGHTS, CDR2 YDEGEE. CDR3 length: 12 residues. CDR3 residues: CASIQGRETQYF. Here the CDR3 DNA reads TGTGCCAGCATTCAGGGGCGAGAGACCCAGTACTTC.

J is TRBJ2-1 and V is TRBV18; D is possibly TRBD1 (6 bases). The V gene's germline CDR1 is KGHSH and CDR2 LQKENI. With 5 bases removed from V and 10 bases from J, the gap between germline ends came to 15 bases. CDR3 length: 13 residues. The CDR3 DNA is TGTGCCAGCTCATCAAGGACAGCTTTGGAGCAGTTCTTC. Its protein is CASSSRTALEQFF.

The chain recombines TRBV6-6 with TRBJ1-6; TRBD1 matches 10 bases. With V trimmed by 0 bases and J by 9 bases, 2 bases remained unmatched. The CDR3 is 15 residues long. CDR1 MNHNY and CDR2 SVGAGI come from the germline V gene (reference sequence). The CDR3 loop is CASSYSTGGSSPLHF. The DNA of the CDR3 is TGTGCCAGCAGTTACTCGACAGGGGGCAGTTCACCCCTCCACTTT.

V gene TRBV5-1 combines with J gene TRBJ2-1; the D gene is possibly TRBD2 (5 bases). Germline CDR1 is SGHRS and CDR2 is YFSETQ. V lost 0 bases to trimming and J lost 2 bases, with 9 bases between them. The CDR3 runs to 15 residues. The CDR3 here is CASSLAAGPYNEQFF. The CDR3 DNA is TGCGCCAGCAGCTTGGCCGCGGGCCCCTACAATGAGCAGTTCTTC.

The V gene is TRBV10-3, the J gene TRBJ2-5; 10 nucleotides agree with TRBD2. The CDR3 is made up of 17 amino acids. CDR1 and CDR2 from the germline V gene are ENHRY and SYGVKD. V lost 4 bases and J lost 5; bases outside the gene matches: 13. CDR3 sequence (DNA): TGTGCCATCAGTGCCGACTCGAGCGGGGGGGCCTGGGAGACCCAGTACTTC. Encoded protein: CAISADSSGGAWETQYF.

This rearrangement joins TRBV5-6 to TRBJ2-3, with D perhaps TRBD2 (5 bases). Germline V lookup: CDR1 SGHDT, CDR2 YYEEEE. The CDR3 runs 14 residues. With 2 bases removed from V and 3 bases from J, the gap between germline ends came to 10 bases. For the CDR3, the DNA is TGTGCCAGCAGCTTAGCGGAGTTGACAGATACGCAGTATTTT. Amino acid sequence: CASSLAELTDTQYF.

This sequence joins TRBV2 and TRBJ1-1; tentative D call: TRBD1 (5 bases). V shed 0 bases and J shed 0 bases, with 8 bases lying between them. Germline values: CDR1 SNHLY, CDR2 FYNNEI. CDR3 length equals 15 residues. The CDR3 DNA reads TGTGCCAGCAGTGAAGCGGGGGGACTGAACACTGAAGCTTTCTTT. Its protein product is CASSEAGGLNTEAFF.

This sequence joins TRBV21-1 and TRBJ2-4; the listed D gene, TRBD1, was not tested against the DNA. TRBV21-1 is a known pseudogene. CDR3 length equals 17 residues. CDR3 bases: TGTGCCAGCAGCAAAAAGGGGTCATGGGGTCCCAAAAACATTCAGTACTTC. Translating it yields CASSKKGSWGPKNIQYF.

This chain uses TRBV7-3 with TRBJ1-2; maybe TRBD1 (5 bases). This CDR3 has 13 amino acids. Trimming removed 5 bases at V and 2 bases at J, with 9 bases between. Germline CDR1 and CDR2: SGHTA and FQGTGA. The DNA for the CDR3 is TGTGCCAGCAGCAAGGGACTGAACTATGGCTACACCTTC. Amino acid sequence: CASSKGLNYGYTF.

The chain joins TRBV2 to TRBJ2-7; 7 bases fit TRBD2. This CDR3 has 13 amino acids. V lost 6 bases, J lost 4 bases, and 6 bases stayed unmatched. Germline V gene lookup returns CDR1 SNHLY and CDR2 FYNNEI. Here the CDR3 reads CASSAGEMYEQYF. The CDR3 region has the DNA TGTGCCAGCAGCGCGGGGGAGATGTACGAGCAGTACTTC.

The rearrangement joins TRBV11-2 to TRBJ2-1; D gene unclear. This CDR3 contains 13 residues. V dropped 1 base and J dropped 8 bases, with 9 bases sitting between them. The germline V gene has CDR1 SGHAT and CDR2 FQNNGV. The CDR3 nucleotides read TGTGCCAGCAGCTTAGCAACTACGGATGAGCAGTTCTTC. This translates into CASSLATTDEQFF.

This clone has only a few counts. The chain links TRBV5-8 to TRBJ1-2; 8 bases line up with TRBD1. The CDR3 has 16 residues. Germline lookup yields CDR1 SGHTS and CDR2 YDEGEE. The J segment lost 4 bases and the V segment lost 4 bases, leaving 12 bases of the junction unmatched. As DNA, the CDR3 is TGTGCCAGCAGCCCACTGGCCGGGACAGGTTCCTATGGCTACACCTTC. It specifies CASSPLAGTGSYGYTF.

The chain employs TRBV19 and TRBJ2-1; D is perhaps TRBD1 (5 bases). The ends were cut back, 7 bases at V and 0 bases at J, with 16 bases in the middle. Germline CDR1 and CDR2: LNHDA and SQIVND (reference sequence). The CDR3 loop spans 16 amino acids. The CDR3 DNA reads as TGTGCCAGTACCCTCACAGGTCTGAGCTCCTACAATGAGCAGTTCTTC. Translated, it gives CASTLTGLSSYNEQFF.

This clone was seen a few times. The chain's CDR3 is CASSLQQLRNEQFF. The CDR3 DNA sequence: TGTGCCAGCAGCTTACAACAGTTAAGGAATGAGCAGTTCTTC. The rearrangement links TRBV11-2 to TRBJ2-1, with D unresolved. With 2 bases removed from V and 7 bases from J, the gap between germline ends came to 12 bases. The germline V gene encodes CDR1 SGHAT and CDR2 FQNNGV. The CDR3 covers 14 residues.

This clone was detected once. The chain carries TRBV4-1 and TRBJ2-1, with D tentatively TRBD2 (6 bases). CDR1 and CDR2 from the germline V gene are MGHRA and YSYEKL. CDR3 length equals 13 residues. V gave up 1 base and J gave up 15 bases, with 16 bases separating them. The CDR3 DNA sequence: TGCGCCAGCAGCCAAGTGATCGCGGGGAAGCGGTTCTTC. Translating it yields CASSQVIAGKRFF.

CDR3 protein: CASSNKQGSTEAFF. The CDR3 nucleotides are TGTGCCAGCAGTAACAAACAGGGATCCACTGAAGCTTTCTTT. This chain links TRBV6-5 with TRBJ1-1, with TRBD1 as a possible D gene (6 bases). The germline V gene encodes CDR1 MNHEY and CDR2 SVGAGI. The CDR3 is 14 amino acids. Trimming took off 5 bases at V and 4 bases at J, with 14 bases between the two ends.